These T cell receptor beta chains were read from a single sample in a study of shared clonotypes between healthy human individuals. The data were produced by immunoSEQ multiplex PCR, yet TCRdb's version contains in-frame clones alone and is incomplete. The data show approximately 600,000 clones, approximately 95% seen once. The sample was naive CD8+ T cells sorted from blood. The receptors were gathered from a young woman in good health. Both conserved end residues are part of each CDR3. Each record gives: V gene, J gene, D gene, clone size, CDR3 DNA, CDR3 protein. A D gene is named only where the DNA matches it firmly. Clone size is stated in some rows and not others, as once, few, many or a class when expanded.

v_call: TRBV7-8; j_call: TRBJ2-2; d_call: -; clone_size: -; cdr3_nt: TGTGCCAGCTTCTCGTCGACAACGAACACCGGGGAGCTGTTTTTT; cdr3_aa: CASFSSTTNTGELFF
v_call: TRBV5-5; j_call: TRBJ2-2; d_call: -; clone_size: -; cdr3_nt: TGTGCCAGCAGCTTGGTAGGGGAGGACACCGGGGAGCTGTTTTTT; cdr3_aa: CASSLVGEDTGELFF
v_call: TRBV4-1; j_call: TRBJ1-2; d_call: -; clone_size: once; cdr3_nt: TGCGCCAGCAGCCCTACCCCGGGACAAAGGAACTATGGCTACACCTTC; cdr3_aa: CASSPTPGQRNYGYTF
v_call: TRBV19; j_call: TRBJ2-1; d_call: TRBD2; clone_size: -; cdr3_nt: TGTGCCAGTAGTCCTAGCGGGCTCTATGAGCAGTTCTTC; cdr3_aa: CASSPSGLYEQFF
v_call: TRBV5-4; j_call: TRBJ2-7; d_call: -; clone_size: -; cdr3_nt: TGTGCCAGCAGCTTTACCGGGAGTCACGAGCAGTACTTC; cdr3_aa: CASSFTGSHEQYF
v_call: TRBV11-2; j_call: TRBJ2-7; d_call: -; clone_size: once; cdr3_nt: TGTGCCAGCAGCTTAGTGGTCGTGGGGGCGGGGTACGAGCAGTACTTC; cdr3_aa: CASSLVVVGAGYEQYF
v_call: TRBV18; j_call: TRBJ2-7; d_call: -; clone_size: -; cdr3_nt: TGTGCCAGCTCAAGGGTTAGCAACTACGAGCAGTACTTC; cdr3_aa: CASSRVSNYEQYF
v_call: TRBV9; j_call: TRBJ2-2; d_call: TRBD2; clone_size: -; cdr3_nt: TGTGCCAGCAGCCCTCGGACTAGCGGGGACACCGGGGAGCTGTTTTTT; cdr3_aa: CASSPRTSGDTGELFF
v_call: TRBV7-9; j_call: TRBJ2-1; d_call: TRBD2; clone_size: -; cdr3_nt: TGTGCCAGCAGTCCCACTAGCGGCTTCTACAATGAGCAGTTCTTC; cdr3_aa: CASSPTSGFYNEQFF
v_call: TRBV14; j_call: TRBJ2-7; d_call: -; clone_size: -; cdr3_nt: TGTGCCAGCAGCCAAGATTGGGCGTTACAGTACTTC; cdr3_aa: CASSQDWALQYF
v_call: TRBV10-2; j_call: TRBJ1-1; d_call: TRBD1; clone_size: -; cdr3_nt: TGCGCCACCCGGACAGGGGGCACTGAAGCTTTCTTT; cdr3_aa: CATRTGGTEAFF
v_call: TRBV27; j_call: TRBJ2-7; d_call: -; clone_size: -; cdr3_nt: TGTGCCAGCAGTCCCCGGGAGAGTAGCGTCTACGAGCAGTACTTC; cdr3_aa: CASSPRESSVYEQYF
v_call: TRBV5-4; j_call: TRBJ2-2; d_call: TRBD2; clone_size: -; cdr3_nt: TGTGCCAGCAGCCCTGGGACTAGCGGGAGGAGAACCGGGGAGCTGTTTTTT; cdr3_aa: CASSPGTSGRRTGELFF
v_call: TRBV7-9; j_call: TRBJ1-2; d_call: -; clone_size: -; cdr3_nt: TGTGCCAGCAGCTTAGGTCCAGGGGAGAGTAACTATGGCTACACCTTC; cdr3_aa: CASSLGPGESNYGYTF
v_call: TRBV5-1; j_call: TRBJ2-2; d_call: TRBD2; clone_size: -; cdr3_nt: TGCGCCAGCAGCTTGGAACTAGCGGGGAGCTGGGGGGAGCTGTTTTTT; cdr3_aa: CASSLELAGSWGELFF
v_call: TRBV5-1; j_call: TRBJ1-1; d_call: TRBD1; clone_size: -; cdr3_nt: TGCGCCAGCAGCCGGACAGGGGTAAACACTGAAGCTTTCTTT; cdr3_aa: CASSRTGVNTEAFF
v_call: TRBV7-9; j_call: TRBJ2-7; d_call: -; clone_size: -; cdr3_nt: TGTGCCAGCAGCCTAGGCAGGAACGAGCAGTACTTC; cdr3_aa: CASSLGRNEQYF
v_call: TRBV7-9; j_call: TRBJ2-2; d_call: TRBD2; clone_size: -; cdr3_nt: TGTGCCAGCAGCTTAGGGACTAGCGAGGACGGGGAGCTGTTTTTT; cdr3_aa: CASSLGTSEDGELFF
v_call: TRBV4-1; j_call: TRBJ2-3; d_call: -; clone_size: -; cdr3_nt: TGCGCCAGCAGCCAAGAAGGTGGCACAGATACGCAGTATTTT; cdr3_aa: CASSQEGGTDTQYF
v_call: TRBV7-9; j_call: TRBJ2-7; d_call: TRBD1; clone_size: -; cdr3_nt: TGTGCCAGCAGCGACAGGAATGAGAAGGACAGGGTTCCGTACTTC; cdr3_aa: CASSDRNEKDRVPYF
v_call: TRBV27; j_call: TRBJ1-1; d_call: TRBD1; clone_size: -; cdr3_nt: TGTGCCAGCAGATTCGGACAGGGGGAATATACTGAAGCTTTCTTT; cdr3_aa: CASRFGQGEYTEAFF
v_call: TRBV25-1; j_call: TRBJ1-1; d_call: -; clone_size: -; cdr3_nt: TGTGCCAGCAGTGAAAGGGTCGGGGGGACTGAAGCTTTCTTT; cdr3_aa: CASSERVGGTEAFF
v_call: TRBV7-8; j_call: TRBJ2-7; d_call: -; clone_size: -; cdr3_nt: TGTGCCAGCAGCTCCGGACCGCTTCGGATGCACGAGCAGTACTTC; cdr3_aa: CASSSGPLRMHEQYF
v_call: TRBV7-9; j_call: TRBJ2-7; d_call: TRBD2; clone_size: -; cdr3_nt: TGTGCCAGCAGCCCTCCCGGGACTAGCTCCTACGAGCAGTACTTC; cdr3_aa: CASSPPGTSSYEQYF
v_call: TRBV15; j_call: TRBJ1-4; d_call: -; clone_size: -; cdr3_nt: TGTGCCACCAGCAGAGTTGCCAGGGATCGGGAAAAACTGTTTTTT; cdr3_aa: CATSRVARDREKLFF
v_call: TRBV6-4; j_call: TRBJ2-1; d_call: -; clone_size: -; cdr3_nt: TGTGCCAGCAGTCTCGGGAGAGTCCCCTACAATGAGCAGTTCTTC; cdr3_aa: CASSLGRVPYNEQFF
v_call: TRBV20-1; j_call: TRBJ2-7; d_call: -; clone_size: -; cdr3_nt: TGCAGTGTTCCACACTTCTACGAGCAGTACTTC; cdr3_aa: CSVPHFYEQYF
v_call: TRBV4-2; j_call: TRBJ2-1; d_call: -; clone_size: -; cdr3_nt: TGTGCCAGCAGCCAAGAAGGTAATACAGGGAATGAGCAGTTCTTC; cdr3_aa: CASSQEGNTGNEQFF
v_call: TRBV6-5; j_call: TRBJ1-1; d_call: -; clone_size: -; cdr3_nt: TGTGCCAGCAGTTACCAAGGACGCACTGAAGCTTTCTTT; cdr3_aa: CASSYQGRTEAFF
v_call: TRBV27; j_call: TRBJ2-7; d_call: -; clone_size: -; cdr3_nt: TGTGCCAGCAGTTTTGGACAGTTAAACGAGCAGTACTTC; cdr3_aa: CASSFGQLNEQYF
v_call: TRBV7-9; j_call: TRBJ2-7; d_call: -; clone_size: few; cdr3_nt: TGTGCCAGCAGCTTAGCGCTCGCAGAGCAGTACTTC; cdr3_aa: CASSLALAEQYF